The following is a T cell receptor (beta chain) sequence with its context. The target of this receptor is not known. No much larger clonotype is one base removed from it; base qualities were not supplied. Based on the germline V gene, the CDR1 and CDR2 sequences are WSHSY and SAAADI. Trimming costs V 6 bases and J 4 bases, and their ends lie 15 bases apart. The CDR3 contains 15 residues, cysteine and phenylalanine counted. Kept here is only the CDR3 DNA, which spans 45 bases and is read in frame from base 1. The entry originates in a study of blood T cell repertoires in COVID-19 (dated by TCRdb to about 2020). The study in broad terms: Collaborator samples came from the United States, Italy and Spain and covered acute and convalescent phases of COVID-19. The prospective study material was composed of cDNA or gDNA derived from T cells, B-cell-depleted T cells, or PBMCs. Deeply sampled blood TCRbeta repertoires from subjects exposed to, actively infected with, or recovered from COVID-19 were included in the dataset. The repertoires were made available in a free public database intended to serve as a resource for research on the immune response to SARS-CoV-2. Samples came from the ongoing ImmuneRACE study (first 160 participants) plus 1,254 subjects from 6 global collaborators. A de-identified subject ID, COVID-19 status, age in years and sex were almost always included in the sample metadata. HLA class I and class II types, where available, came from metadata supplied by the sample provider rather than from assay-based typing. What the authors observed across the whole study: How much clinical and demographic metadata was included differed by source and by participant, and the metadata was provided uncurated.

The immunoSEQ Assay, a bias-controlled multiplex PCR, was used to amplify TCRbeta CDR3 regions from genomic DNA. The authors processed their data as follows. The number of nucleated cells in each sample was estimated by amplification of reference gene primers within the assay. Sequence reads were collapsed and filtered to measure the absolute abundance of every unique TCRbeta CDR3 rearrangement. Productive Simpson clonality was computed per sample as the square root of Simpson's diversity index over productive rearrangements. Here the immuneACCESS table is served through TCRdb, limited to in-frame sequences with V and J called. Missing clones are a known gap in these copies; in checked studies unresolved V genes cover under half, and the rest lacks a known reason. V and J calls plus clone size are reproduced from that table; the DNA served to infer D and trimming. The sample includes roughly 200,000 clones, with less than 85% observed a single time. The top ten clonotypes cover more than 4% of the sample.

Enrolling through a virtual design, the prospective study's participants ranged in age from roughly 18 to 100 years and lived across roughly 24 United States geographic areas. To assign participants to cohorts, the prospective study relied on clinical history that participants themselves reported in a screening survey and a study questionnaire. In the prospective study, whole blood, serum and a nasopharyngeal or oropharyngeal swab were collected from each participant by mobile phlebotomists. Participants in the prospective study had the option to provide additional blood draws and questionnaires over an approximately two-month period. Before DNA extraction, blood samples from the prospective study were shipped at room temperature or frozen.

The chain is encoded by TRBV10-2 joined to TRBJ2-2; the D gene is possibly TRBD2, with 6 bases matching. The sequence derives from a woman aged 55 to 70 with acute COVID-19. Material: PBMCs or T cells enriched from blood (not recorded which). The sequenced DNA is TGCGCCAGCAGACCCACAGCGGGTGGCACCGGGGAGCTGTTTTTT. It specifies CASRPTAGGTGELFF.